The rows below give T cell receptor beta chains drawn from one sample of a study of blood T cells in healthy people across ages. TCRdb reprocessed the 5' RACE reads via MiXCR and lists one record per CDR3 protein. The repertoire has under 2,000,000 distinct CDR3 sequences, about 49% of them found once; the top ten carry about 2.1%. Sequencing was carried out using blood. The receptors stem from a woman aged 40 to 49 in good health. Both conserved end residues are part of each CDR3. A D gene is named only where the DNA matches it firmly. Clone size is given for some rows only: seen once, a few or many times, or a class if the clone is expanded.

>TRBJ2-1|-|TRBV4-1|once
CASSRYAGGNEQFF
TGCGCCAGCAGCCGATACGCGGGCGGCAATGAGCAGTTCTTC
>TRBJ2-7|-|TRBV14|-
CASSHPEGGVYEQYF
TGTGCCAGCAGCCATCCCGAGGGGGGGGTCTACGAGCAGTACTTC
>TRBJ1-2|TRBD1|TRBV4-2|-
CASSQDLGTGLRGYGYTF
TGTGCCAGCAGCCAAGATTTAGGGACAGGGCTGAGAGGCTATGGCTACACCTTC
>TRBJ1-5|-|TRBV5-6|-
CASSVGLSGQPQHF
TGTGCCAGCAGCGTTGGACTGAGTGGTCAGCCCCAGCATTTT
>TRBJ1-2|-|TRBV5-5|-
CASTQGLVGVNYGYTF
TGTGCCAGCACCCAAGGACTAGTAGGGGTTAACTATGGCTACACCTTC
>TRBJ2-5|TRBD2|TRBV5-1|-
CASSLYSGGKQETQYF
TGCGCCAGCAGCTTGTATAGCGGGGGAAAACAAGAGACCCAGTACTTC
>TRBJ2-5|-|TRBV4-1|-
CASSQVIGRVWEQYF
TGCGCCAGCAGCCAAGTTATAGGCAGGGTATGGGAGCAGTACTTC
>TRBJ2-5|-|TRBV10-3|-
CAISELGAETQYF
TGTGCCATCAGTGAGTTGGGCGCGGAGACCCAGTACTTC
>TRBJ2-7|-|TRBV20-1|-
CSASLVRWEQYF
TGCAGTGCTTCTTTAGTAAGGTGGGAGCAGTACTTC
>TRBJ2-1|-|TRBV5-1|-
CASSFKSSYNEQFF
TGCGCCAGCAGCTTCAAGAGCTCCTACAATGAGCAGTTCTTC
>TRBJ1-5|-|TRBV12-3/TRBV12-4|-
CASSFGPSNQPQHF
TGTGCCAGCAGTTTTGGTCCTAGCAATCAGCCCCAGCATTTT
>TRBJ1-5|-|TRBV6-5|-
CASRPRGTVNQPQHF
TGTGCCAGCAGACCTCGTGGGACGGTTAATCAGCCCCAGCATTTT
>TRBJ2-7|-|TRBV9|few
CASSPGGRTTYEQYF
TGTGCCAGCAGCCCTGGCGGCAGGACGACCTACGAGCAGTACTTC
>TRBJ1-6|TRBD1|TRBV5-1|-
CASSWTGGENSPLHF
TGCGCCAGCAGTTGGACAGGGGGAGAGAATTCACCCCTCCACTTT
>TRBJ2-5|-|TRBV9|few
CASSVLGAAREETQYF
TGTGCCAGCAGCGTCTTAGGAGCAGCTCGGGAGGAGACCCAGTACTTC
>TRBJ2-7|-|TRBV27|few
CASSGVGTYEQYF
TGTGCCAGCAGTGGGGTGGGAACCTACGAGCAGTACTTC
>TRBJ1-4|-|TRBV4-3|-
CASSHRDSYEKLFF
TGCGCCAGCAGCCACCGGGACTCATATGAAAAACTGTTTTTT
>TRBJ1-2|-|TRBV12-3/TRBV12-4|-
CASSLSGQGYTF
TGTGCCAGCAGTTTATCGGGGCAAGGCTACACCTTC
>TRBJ1-5|TRBD1|TRBV24-1|-
CATSDTRQGGQPQHF
TGTGCCACCAGTGATACCAGACAGGGAGGCCAGCCCCAGCATTTT
>TRBJ2-7|TRBD1|TRBV4-2|-
CASSRDSPWEQYF
TGTGCCAGCAGCCGGGACAGCCCTTGGGAGCAGTACTTC
>TRBJ2-1|TRBD1|TRBV7-9|few
CASSSRDRPYNEQFF
TGTGCCAGCAGCAGCCGGGACAGACCCTACAATGAGCAGTTCTTC
>TRBJ2-1|-|TRBV7-8|few
CASSNYGGQPFF
TGTGCCAGCAGCAATTACGGGGGCCAACCGTTCTTC
>TRBJ2-5|TRBD2|TRBV27|-
CASSWTGEGETQYF
TGTGCCAGCAGTTGGACTGGGGAGGGAGAGACCCAGTACTTC
>TRBJ2-5|-|TRBV6-2/TRBV6-3|few
CASRGLAEATQETQYF
TGTGCCAGCAGGGGGTTAGCGGAGGCAACCCAAGAGACCCAGTACTTC
>TRBJ2-7|-|TRBV28|-
CASSTHSGSYEQYF
TGTGCCAGCAGCACCCATTCAGGCTCCTACGAGCAGTACTTC
>TRBJ1-6|-|TRBV20-1|-
CSARVPGSSYNSPLHF
TGCAGTGCTAGAGTTCCAGGGAGCTCCTATAATTCACCCCTCCACTTT
>TRBJ2-5|TRBD2|TRBV12-3/TRBV12-4|few
CASSSPMGGGAVGQETQYF
TGTGCCAGCAGTTCCCCAATGGGCGGGGGGGCGGTAGGGCAAGAGACCCAGTACTTC
>TRBJ2-3|TRBD1|TRBV29-1|few
CSAATGSTDTQYF
TGCAGCGCCGCGACAGGGAGCACAGATACGCAGTATTTT
>TRBJ1-2|TRBD1|TRBV7-2|few
CASSARQGASGYTF
TGTGCCAGCAGCGCACGACAGGGGGCGTCTGGCTACACCTTC
>TRBJ1-1|-|TRBV6-2/TRBV6-3|-
CASSYSRTGMMNTEAFF
TGTGCCAGCAGTTACTCGAGGACGGGGATGATGAACACTGAAGCTTTCTTT
>TRBJ2-3|-|TRBV6-2/TRBV6-3|-
CASSKKGPGADYTQYF
TGTGCCAGCAGTAAAAAGGGCCCGGGGGCCGACTATACGCAGTATTTT
>TRBJ1-1|-|TRBV10-3|few
CAISDRGRNTEAFF
TGTGCCATCAGTGACAGGGGACGGAACACTGAAGCTTTCTTT
>TRBJ2-5|TRBD2|TRBV7-9|-
CASSSNPGLEETQYF
TGTGCCAGCAGCTCGAACCCGGGACTAGAGGAGACCCAGTACTTC
>TRBJ2-1|TRBD2|TRBV9|few
CASSPTDYISSGGANEQFF
TGTGCCAGCAGCCCAACCGACTACATATCTAGCGGGGGGGCCAATGAGCAGTTCTTC
>TRBJ2-5|-|TRBV6-2/TRBV6-3|-
CASKVGAGNEQYF
TGTGCCAGCAAGGTGGGGGCCGGCAATGAGCAGTACTTC
>TRBJ1-6|TRBD1|TRBV6-5|-
CASRRTGDGGNSPLHF
TGTGCCAGCAGGCGGACAGGGGATGGCGGTAATTCACCCCTCCACTTT
>TRBJ2-5|TRBD1|TRBV7-2|-
CASSSWGQGALDQYF
TGTGCCAGCAGCTCCTGGGGACAGGGGGCGTTGGACCAGTACTTC
>TRBJ2-3|-|TRBV5-1|-
CASSLDAASTDTQYF
TGCGCCAGCAGCTTGGATGCGGCGAGCACAGATACGCAGTATTTT
>TRBJ2-5|TRBD2|TRBV28|-
CASSLFAAGGLTRQYF
TGTGCCAGCAGTTTATTTGCAGCGGGGGGACTTACACGCCAGTACTTC
>TRBJ2-7|-|TRBV6-4|-
CASSTDGYNEQYF
TGTGCCAGCAGTACGGACGGTTACAATGAGCAGTACTTC
>TRBJ2-5|-|TRBV18|-
CASSPTPFQETQYF
TGTGCCAGCTCACCAACCCCTTTCCAAGAGACCCAGTACTTC
>TRBJ2-7|-|TRBV25-1|-
CASSDGSWGQQYF
TGTGCCAGCAGTGACGGGAGTTGGGGACAGCAGTACTTC
>TRBJ1-2|-|TRBV4-2|-
CASNAPQYGYTF
TGTGCCAGCAACGCTCCCCAGTATGGCTACACCTTC
>TRBJ2-3|-|TRBV7-2|few
CASSLFRGTVDTQYF
TGTGCCAGCAGCTTATTTCGGGGGACCGTAGATACGCAGTATTTT
>TRBJ2-5|-|TRBV12-3/TRBV12-4|-
CASSPIGVRGETQYF
TGTGCCAGCAGTCCCATCGGGGTCCGGGGAGAGACCCAGTACTTC
>TRBJ2-3|TRBD2|TRBV3-1|once
CASSQGRRSGASTDTQYF
TGTGCCAGCAGCCAGGGCAGGCGGAGCGGGGCTAGCACAGATACGCAGTATTTT
>TRBJ2-5|-|TRBV7-7|-
CASSPPLGVRRTQYF
TGTGCTAGCAGCCCTCCTTTAGGGGTTAGGAGGACCCAGTACTTC
>TRBJ2-3|-|TRBV12-3/TRBV12-4|few
CASSWDSYTDTQYF
TGTGCCAGCAGCTGGGACTCTTACACAGATACGCAGTATTTT
>TRBJ1-1|-|TRBV28|-
CASSLVGGGEAFF
TGTGCCAGCAGTCTCGTAGGGGGTGGTGAAGCTTTCTTT
>TRBJ2-7|TRBD1|TRBV6-2/TRBV6-3|-
CASSYPRQGFYEQYF
TGTGCCAGCAGTTACCCCAGACAGGGATTCTACGAGCAGTACTTC
>TRBJ2-1|TRBD2|TRBV11-2|-
CASSLDLDVAGDNEQFF
TGTGCTAGCAGCTTAGATCTAGATGTAGCGGGGGACAATGAGCAGTTCTTC
>TRBJ2-3|TRBD1|TRBV5-6|-
CASSLPDRVADTQYF
TGTGCCAGCAGCTTGCCCGACAGGGTGGCAGATACGCAGTATTTT
>TRBJ1-4|-|TRBV7-9|once
CASSLAHATNEKLFF
TGTGCCAGCAGCTTAGCCCATGCAACTAATGAAAAACTGTTTTTT